The entry that follows covers one TCR beta chain sequence. Its antigen is currently unknown. Sample treatment: about 20 received Ad26.COV2.S at low or high dose, single or two shots; about five received placebo; per-sample allocation not given. Each sample was drawn 63 days after the first injection (of vaccine or placebo). Its platform was an Ad26 vector, and its expressed antigen was Wuhan-strain SARS-CoV-2 spike. Assay used: immunoSEQ multiplex PCR; TCRdb lists only in-frame clones, some missing. The table has approximately 300,000 clones, more than 70% seen once; the top ten hold roughly 1.9%. V gave up 5 bases and J gave up 0 bases, with 13 bases separating them. CDR1 is SGHTA, CDR2 FQGNSA, per germline. This CDR3 contains 15 residues. This sample was taken from a study of Ad26.COV2.S vaccination and SARS-CoV-2 variants. Study-level information: Donor participated within the Ad26.COV2.S arm of the COV1001 trial. Into the muscle, Ad26.COV2.S was dosed once or twice, 56 days apart.

Findings and caveats of the study: Analyses of TCR breadth and depth may have underestimated total T cell responses.

Sample: peripheral blood, taken in a trial of Ad26.COV2.S vaccine versus placebo. This TCR derives from a person aged 18 to 59 who received the Ad26.COV2.S COVID-19 vaccine or a placebo. The rearrangement joins TRBV7-2 to TRBJ1-1; D possibly corresponds to TRBD1 (6 bases). CDR3 in amino acids: CASSLRGLLNTEAFF. In nucleotides, the CDR3 is TGTGCCAGCAGCCTTCGGGGGCTCTTGAACACTGAAGCTTTCTTT.